This TCR beta chain was profiled in a study of T-cell reconstitution after alpha-beta-depleted transplantation in children. Overall study findings and caveats: After one year, T-cell counts and TCRbeta diversity mostly came from new T cells. There were reportedly several hundred expanded graft clones from which alpha-beta T cells came about two months after transplant.

The table lists this clonotype with many counts. Its matching antigen is unknown. The CDR3 runs 16 residues. V gave up 4 bases and J gave up 4 bases; unmatched junction bases: 5. CDR1 KGHDR and CDR2 SFDVKD come from the germline V gene. Unique molecular identifiers were incorporated into the prepared TCRbeta library. Using its own MiXCR run on the PCR reads, TCRdb lists one record per CDR3 protein. The sample holds hundreds of thousands of distinct CDR3 sequences, approximately 10% seen once. V is TRBV24-1 and J is TRBJ2-1; 11 bases line up with TRBD2. The sequences come from PBMCs, collected before TCRalphabeta/CD19-depleted stem cell transplant. This TCR was recovered from a child aged 2-15 years with inherited bone marrow failure, due to receive a stem cell transplant. The CDR3 nucleotides read TGTGCCACCAGTGACCTTCTAGCGGGAGGTTACAATGAGCAGTTCTTC. This codes for CATSDLLAGGYNEQFF.